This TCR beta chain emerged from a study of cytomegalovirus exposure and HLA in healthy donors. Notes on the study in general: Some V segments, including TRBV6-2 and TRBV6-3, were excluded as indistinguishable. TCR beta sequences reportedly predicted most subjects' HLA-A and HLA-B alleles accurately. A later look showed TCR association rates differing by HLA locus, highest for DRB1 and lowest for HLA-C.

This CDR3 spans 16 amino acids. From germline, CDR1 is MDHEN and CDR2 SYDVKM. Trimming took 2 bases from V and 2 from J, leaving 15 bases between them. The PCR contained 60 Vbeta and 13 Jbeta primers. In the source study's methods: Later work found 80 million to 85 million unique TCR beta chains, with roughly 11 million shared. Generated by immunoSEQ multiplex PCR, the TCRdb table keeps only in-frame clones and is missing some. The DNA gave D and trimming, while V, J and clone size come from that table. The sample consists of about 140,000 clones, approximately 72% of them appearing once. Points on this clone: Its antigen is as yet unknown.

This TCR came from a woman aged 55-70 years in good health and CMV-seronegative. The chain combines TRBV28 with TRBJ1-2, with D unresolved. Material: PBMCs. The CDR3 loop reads CASSLTPFGRNYGYTF. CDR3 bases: TGTGCCAGCAGTTTAACCCCCTTCGGCAGGAACTATGGCTACACCTTC.